These 28 T cell receptor beta chains were sequenced from one sample in a study of shared clonotypes between healthy human individuals. The assay was immunoSEQ multiplex PCR, and TCRdb's table has in-frame clones only and misses some. The sample shows around 500,000 clones, around 85% of them seen only once. The sequencing sample was made of PBMCs. These receptors were taken from a middle-aged woman in good health. Some clones in this sample may be carry-over from other donors' samples.

In its sample, this clone was seen once. V is TRBV27 and J is TRBJ2-2; D possibly corresponds to TRBD1 (6 bases). V gave up 6 bases and J gave up 0 bases, with 8 bases separating them. In germline, CDR1 is MNHEY, CDR2 SMNVEV (reference sequence). CDR3 length: 14 residues. CDR3 bases: TGTGCCAGCAGCCGGACAGCGAACACCGGGGAGCTGTTTTTT. It codes for CASSRTANTGELFF.

This clone has a count of ten or more. The chain couples TRBV7-2 to TRBJ2-2, with D possibly matching TRBD1 (5 bases). The CDR3 spans 16 residues. In germline, CDR1 is SGHTA, CDR2 FQGNSA. With 5 bases removed from V and 0 bases from J, the gap between germline ends came to 13 bases. The CDR3 DNA sequence: TGTGCCAGCAGCCGGTTGACAGAAGCGAACACCGGGGAGCTGTTTTTT. It encodes CASSRLTEANTGELFF.

The J gene is TRBJ2-2, the V gene TRBV11-3; D is unresolved. The V gene's germline CDR1 is SGHNT and CDR2 YENEEA. The V end lost 1 base, the J end lost 2 bases, and 8 bases lay between the germline ends. The CDR3 covers 15 residues. CDR3 sequence: CASSLADPNTGELFF. CDR3 nucleotide sequence: TGTGCCAGCAGCTTAGCGGACCCTAACACCGGGGAGCTGTTTTTT.

On this clone itself: It is likely a read error, because the conserved phenylalanine at the end of the CDR3 is missing. The V gene is TRBV5-6, the J gene TRBJ2-2, with D hard to call. The length of the CDR3 is 15 residues. Germline V gives CDR1 SGHDT, CDR2 YYEEEE. CDR3 coding DNA: TGTGCCGGCAGCTTGGTACGGATTGATGGCGGGGAGCTGTTTGTT. As protein: CAGSLVRIDGGELFV.

Concerning this clone: It is likely a read error: a sequence one base away is far more abundant. The chain employs TRBV28 and TRBJ2-7, with 7 positions matching TRBD2. CDR1 and CDR2 (germline): MDHEN, SYDVKM. V lost 5 bases to trimming and J lost 5 bases; unmatched junction nucleotides: 12. The CDR3 sequence is 15 residues long. CDR3 coding DNA: TGTGCCAGCAGTAAACTAGCGAGAGGGCGTAACGAGCAGTACTTC. Its protein is CASSKLARGRNEQYF.

This chain links TRBV7-9 with TRBJ1-1; D unresolved. Germline assignment: CDR1 SEHNR and CDR2 FQNEAQ (reference sequence). This CDR3 comprises 16 residues. Trimming took off 5 bases at V and 1 base at J, with 17 bases between the two ends. The CDR3 spells CASSPHGAGGNTEAFF. DNA for the CDR3: TGTGCCAGCAGCCCCCACGGCGCAGGCGGGAACACTGAAGCTTTCTTT.

Notes on this clone: This sequence is one base from a far larger clone and is likely a read error. The V and J genes are TRBV5-4 and TRBJ1-1; D is unresolved. The CDR3 has 14 residues. CDR1 is SGHNT, CDR2 YYREEE, per germline (reference sequence). The CDR3 here is CAGSNIVVDTEAFF. CDR3 nucleotides: TGTGCCGGCAGCAATATCGTGGTTGACACTGAAGCTTTCTTT.

The V call is TRBV7-2, the J call TRBJ2-7; a weak D match, TRBD1 (5 bases). Looked up from germline, CDR1 is SGHTA and CDR2 is FQGNSA. Trimming shortened V by 1 base and J by 3 bases, and 10 bases separated the two germline ends. This CDR3 spans 14 amino acids. The CDR3 DNA reads as TGTGCCAGCAGCTTAGGACAGTTGGGCTACGAGCAGTACTTC. Translated, it gives CASSLGQLGYEQYF.

CDR3 DNA sequence: TGCGCCAGCAGCCCTATTACCGGGACAGAGAATGGCTACACCTTC. Translated: CASSPITGTENGYTF. The chain has TRBV5-1 and TRBJ1-2; 7 positions agree with TRBD1. The CDR3 length is 15 residues. Unmatched junction bases numbered 12, after V lost 4 bases and J lost 6 bases. Germline V gives CDR1 SGHRS, CDR2 YFSETQ.

This clone is a singleton in its sample. The chain carries TRBV19 and TRBJ2-1; a weak D match, TRBD2 (6 bases). The germline V gene encodes CDR1 LNHDA and CDR2 SQIVND (reference sequence). The V gene lost 3 bases and the J gene lost 8 bases, with 17 bases spanning the gap. CDR3 length: 15 amino acids. For the CDR3, the DNA is TGTGCCAGTAGTATTCATTCCGGGACTCTCGATGAGCAGTTCTTC. Translation: CASSIHSGTLDEQFF.

As DNA, the CDR3 is TGTGCCTCATCTCGCGGGAGCGAGACAGATACGCAGTATTTT. Protein sequence: CASSRGSETDTQYF. The chain uses TRBV7-8 and TRBJ2-3, with 7 bases identical to TRBD2. V lost 11 bases, J lost 3 bases, and 11 bases stayed unmatched. Germline lookup yields CDR1 SGHVS and CDR2 FQNEAQ. The length of the CDR3 is 14 residues.

This chain joins TRBV5-4 and TRBJ2-1, with TRBD1 as a possible D gene (6 bases). This CDR3 has 15 residues. The germline CDR1 and CDR2 sequences are SGHNT and YYREEE (reference sequence). The V gene lost 4 bases and the J gene lost 0 bases, with 11 bases spanning the gap. Here the CDR3 reads CASSTQQGSYNEQFF. The DNA of the CDR3 is TGTGCCAGCAGCACCCAACAGGGCTCCTACAATGAGCAGTTCTTC.

The chain is built from TRBV5-1 and TRBJ2-7, with TRBD1 matching 7 bases. The V gene end was trimmed by 8 bases and the J gene end by 3 bases; junction bases not matched to a gene: 5. There are 12 residues in the CDR3. Germline-derived CDR1 and CDR2 are SGHRS and YFSETQ. The CDR3 DNA reads TGCGCCAGTCGGACAGGAGACTACGAGCAGTACTTC. Translated, it gives CASRTGDYEQYF.

This clone has only a few counts. One base separates it from a far larger clone, so it is likely a read error. This CDR3 is also generated by other DNA sequences in the sample. The chain combines TRBV29-1 with TRBJ1-1; D is uncertain. The germline CDR1 and CDR2 sequences are SQVTM and ANQGSEA. Trimming removed 4 bases from V and 3 bases from J, with 12 bases in between. This CDR3 has 13 amino acids. This CDR3 is CSVGVGGDTEAFF. As DNA, the CDR3 is TGCAGCGTTGGCGTGGGCGGGGACACTGAAGCTTTCTTT.

About this clone: It is likely a read error: a sequence one base away is far more abundant. The rearrangement links TRBV30 to TRBJ2-2; no reliable D call. Looked up from germline, CDR1 is GTSNPN and CDR2 is SVGIG (reference sequence). Trimming shortened V by 0 bases and J by 0 bases, and 26 bases separated the two germline ends. The CDR3 extends over 21 amino acids. For the CDR3, the DNA is TGTGCCTGGAGTGTATTTCCGGTACAGCTGATAACGGAAGCGAACACCGGGGAGCTGTTTTTT. This sequence encodes CAWSVFPVQLITEANTGELFF.

The chain links TRBV2 to TRBJ1-4; D not resolved. With 7 bases removed from V and 1 base from J, the gap between germline ends came to 10 bases. This CDR3 contains 14 residues. Germline V lookup: CDR1 SNHLY, CDR2 FYNNEI. CDR3 DNA: TGTGCCAGCACCCAACTTGTAACTAATGAAAAACTGTTTTTT. Its translation: CASTQLVTNEKLFF.

The chain combines TRBV15 with TRBJ1-4; 7 bases agree with TRBD1. Germline assignment: CDR1 LNHNV and CDR2 YYDKDF (reference sequence). The CDR3 runs to 19 residues. V lost 2 bases and J lost 1; bases outside the gene matches: 13. CDR3 DNA sequence: TGTGCCACCAGCAGACCACTGAAAGGACAGGATGGAACTAATGAAAAACTGTTTTTT. It is translated as CATSRPLKGQDGTNEKLFF.

The J gene is TRBJ1-2, the V gene TRBV5-1; possible D gene TRBD1, 5 bases. The CDR3 totals 15 residues. Germline lookup yields CDR1 SGHRS and CDR2 YFSETQ. Between the trimmed V and J ends, which lost 3 bases and 5 bases, there was a span of 17 bases. The CDR3 region is CASSWAGQGPYGYTF. The CDR3, as DNA: TGCGCCAGCAGCTGGGCGGGGCAGGGACCATATGGCTACACCTTC.

This clone was found a few times. This chain uses TRBV28 with TRBJ1-5; TRBD1 might be the D (6 bases). The CDR3 is made up of 12 amino acids. Trimming removed 4 bases from V and 5 bases from J, with 6 bases in between. The germline CDR1 and CDR2 sequences are MDHEN and SYDVKM. The DNA for the CDR3 is TGTGCCAGCAGTTCAGGGGATCAGCCCCAGCATTTT. Translation gives CASSSGDQPQHF.

Regarding this clone: Given a much more abundant clone one base away, this may be a read error. The chain has TRBV11-2 and TRBJ2-1; the D gene could be TRBD1 or TRBD2 (6 bases each). Germline V gene lookup returns CDR1 SGHAT and CDR2 FQNNGV. The CDR3 covers 14 residues. V lost 4 bases to trimming and J lost 3 bases, with 10 bases between them. The CDR3 region is CASSSGGGYNEQFF. Here the CDR3 DNA reads TGTGCCAGCAGCTCCGGGGGCGGCTACAATGAGCAGTTCTTC.

This sequence joins TRBV7-9 and TRBJ1-2, with TRBD1 matching over 9 bases. The CDR3 is made up of 16 amino acids. Per the germline V gene, CDR1 is SEHNR and CDR2 is FQNEAQ (reference sequence). Losses at the gene ends were 4 bases for V and 1 base for J; bases not matched to a gene: 7. The chain's CDR3 is CASSSQGARGNYGYTF. Here the CDR3 DNA reads TGTGCCAGCAGCTCACAGGGGGCGAGAGGTAACTATGGCTACACCTTC.

Remarks on this clone: With only one base between it and a far larger clone, this is likely a read error. V is TRBV30 and J is TRBJ2-3; the match to TRBD1 covers 7 bases. Germline CDR1 and CDR2: GTSNPN and SVGIG (reference sequence). The CDR3 consists of 16 residues. The CDR3 sequence: CSWGTGEGASTDTQYF. The DNA for the CDR3 is TGTTCCTGGGGGACCGGAGAGGGGGCTTCAACAGATACGCAGTATTTT.

Remarks on this clone: It is likely a read error: a sequence one base away is far more abundant. The CDR3 does not close with the conserved phenylalanine or tryptophan, likely indicating a read error. This same CDR3 is encoded by further DNA sequences in the sample. This chain connects TRBV4-3 to TRBJ1-2; TRBD1 might be the D (5 bases). V was pared by 4 bases and J by 0 bases, with 9 bases between. The germline CDR1 and CDR2 sequences are LGHNA and YSLEER. The CDR3 contains 14 residues. CDR3 sequence: CASSLTETNYGYTL. For the CDR3, the DNA is TGCGCCAGCAGCCTGACAGAAACTAACTATGGCTACACCTTA.

This clone appeared once. This likely traces to a read error, being one base from a far larger clone. J is TRBJ2-7 and V is TRBV7-9; D not resolved. In germline, CDR1 is SEHNR, CDR2 FQNEAQ (reference sequence). This CDR3 is 15 amino acids long. The CDR3 region is CASSPPFRFGYEKYF. The DNA for the CDR3 is TGTGCCAGCAGCCCGCCCTTCAGGTTCGGCTACGAGAAGTACTTC.

The chain has TRBV7-6 and TRBJ2-7, with 7 positions matching TRBD2. This CDR3 has 14 amino acids. V was clipped by 5 bases and J by 3 bases; unmatched bases: 7. Germline-derived CDR1 and CDR2 are SGHVS and FNYEAQ. The CDR3 DNA reads as TGTGCCAGCAGCGAAAGAGGCGGGAGCTACGAGCAGTACTTC. This gives the protein CASSERGGSYEQYF.

V is TRBV7-3 and J is TRBJ1-1, with 7 bases lining up with TRBD1. CDR3 size: 15 residues. Germline V gives CDR1 SGHTA, CDR2 FQGTGA. With V trimmed by 1 base and J by 3 bases, 5 bases remained unmatched. The CDR3 is CASSLRQGADTEAFF. In DNA form, the CDR3 reads TGTGCCAGCAGCTTAAGACAGGGCGCGGACACTGAAGCTTTCTTT. The entire variable domain, with the rest obtained from reference TRBV7-3 and TRBJ1-1, is as follows: GAGVSQTPSNKVTEKGKYVELRCDPISGHTALYWYRQSLGQGPEFLIYFQGTGAADDSGLPNDRFFAVRPEGSVSTLKIQRTERGDSAVYLCASSLRQGADTEAFFGQGTRLTVV.

The chain is built from TRBV15 and TRBJ1-5, with unresolved D. This CDR3 contains 15 residues. The V end lost 0 bases, the J end lost 6 bases, and 12 bases lay between the germline ends. Looked up from germline, CDR1 is LNHNV and CDR2 is YYDKDF (reference sequence). CDR3 DNA sequence: TGTGCCACCAGCAGAGATGGAGGGAGCGGTCAGCCCCAGCATTTT. Translating it yields CATSRDGGSGQPQHF.

V and J are TRBV4-3 and TRBJ2-2; TRBD1 is a possible D gene (5 bases). Trimming took 6 bases from V and 7 from J, leaving 12 bases between them. The germline V gene has CDR1 LGHNA and CDR2 YSLEER. The CDR3 has 13 residues. DNA of the CDR3: TGCGCCAGCAGTATCAGGGTTAACGGGGAGCTGTTTTTT. This codes for CASSIRVNGELFF.